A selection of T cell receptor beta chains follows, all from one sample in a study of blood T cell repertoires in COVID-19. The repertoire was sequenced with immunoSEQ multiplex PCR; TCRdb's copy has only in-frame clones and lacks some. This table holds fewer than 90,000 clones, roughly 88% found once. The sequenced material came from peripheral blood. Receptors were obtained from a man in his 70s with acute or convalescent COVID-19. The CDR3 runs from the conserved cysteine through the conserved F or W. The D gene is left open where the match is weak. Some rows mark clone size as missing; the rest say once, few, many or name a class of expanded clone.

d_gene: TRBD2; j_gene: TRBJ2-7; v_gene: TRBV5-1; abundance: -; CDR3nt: TGCGCCAGCAGCTCCAGCGGGGTAACCTACGAGCAGTACTTC; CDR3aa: CASSSSGVTYEQYF
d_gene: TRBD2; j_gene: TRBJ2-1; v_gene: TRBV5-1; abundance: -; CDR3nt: TGCGCCAGCAGCTTGAGGGTGGTCCTAGCGGGAACCCACAATGAGCAGTTCTTC; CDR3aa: CASSLRVVLAGTHNEQFF
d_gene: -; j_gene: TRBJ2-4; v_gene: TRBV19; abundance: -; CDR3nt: TGTGCCAGTAGTATAGGTGATAGCGGAATAGCCAAAAACATTCAGTACTTC; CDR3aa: CASSIGDSGIAKNIQYF
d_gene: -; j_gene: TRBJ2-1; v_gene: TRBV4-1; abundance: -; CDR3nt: TGCGCCAGCAGCCAAGAAGGTTCCAGGGCATCCTACAATGAGCAGTTCTTC; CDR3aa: CASSQEGSRASYNEQFF
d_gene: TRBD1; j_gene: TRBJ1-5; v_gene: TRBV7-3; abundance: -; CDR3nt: TGTGCCAGCAGCACGAACAGGGGACCTCCGGTGGGTAATCAGCCCCAGCATTTT; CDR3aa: CASSTNRGPPVGNQPQHF
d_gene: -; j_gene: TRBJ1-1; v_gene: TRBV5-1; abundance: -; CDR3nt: TGCGCCAGCAGCTTGGGAGGGAGGAACACTGAAGCTTTCTTT; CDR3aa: CASSLGGRNTEAFF
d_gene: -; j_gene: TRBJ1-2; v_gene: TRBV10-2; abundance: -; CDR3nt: TGCGCCAGCACTTACGGGGCTAACTATGGCTACACCTTC; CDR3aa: CASTYGANYGYTF
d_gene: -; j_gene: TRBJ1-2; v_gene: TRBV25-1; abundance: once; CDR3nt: TGTGCCAGCAGCCAGGGGTACTATGGCTACACCTTC; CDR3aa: CASSQGYYGYTF
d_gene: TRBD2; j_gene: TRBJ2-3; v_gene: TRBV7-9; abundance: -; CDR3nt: TGTGCCAGCAGCTTAGCGGGGACTAGCGGGAATACAGATACGCAGTATTTT; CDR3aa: CASSLAGTSGNTDTQYF
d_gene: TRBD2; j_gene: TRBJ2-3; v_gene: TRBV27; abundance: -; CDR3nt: TGTGCCAGCCCAGCGACGGGACTAGCGAGCACAGATACGCAGTATTTT; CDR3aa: CASPATGLASTDTQYF
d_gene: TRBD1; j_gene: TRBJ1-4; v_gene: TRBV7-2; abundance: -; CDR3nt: TGTGCCAGCAGCCCCTGGACAGGGGGCAGTGAAAAACTGTTTTTT; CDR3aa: CASSPWTGGSEKLFF
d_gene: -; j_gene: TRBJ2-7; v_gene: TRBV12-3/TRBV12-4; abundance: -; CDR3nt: TGTGCCAGCAGTCGGGATTACGAGCAGTACTTC; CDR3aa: CASSRDYEQYF
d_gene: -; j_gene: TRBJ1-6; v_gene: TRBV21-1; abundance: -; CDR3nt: TGTGCCAGCAGCAAAGTGGAGGGGGGGAGGGCGGCCTATAATTCACCCCTCCACTTT; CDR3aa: CASSKVEGGRAAYNSPLHF
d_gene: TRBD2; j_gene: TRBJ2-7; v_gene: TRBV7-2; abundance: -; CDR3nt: TGTGCCAGCAGCTTATCAATAGCGGGAGGGCGTTCACACGCGCAGTACTTC; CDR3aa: CASSLSIAGGRSHAQYF
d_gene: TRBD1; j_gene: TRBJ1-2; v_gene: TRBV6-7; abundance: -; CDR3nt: TGTGCCAGCAGCCGACGGGACAGGGATGGCTACACCTTC; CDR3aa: CASSRRDRDGYTF
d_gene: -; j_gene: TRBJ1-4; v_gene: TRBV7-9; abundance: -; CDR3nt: TGTGCCAGCAGCCCCGATGGAGGACCCCTGCTGTTTTTT; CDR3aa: CASSPDGGPLLFF
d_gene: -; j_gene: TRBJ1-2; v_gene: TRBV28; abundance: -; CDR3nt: TGTGCCAGCACCCCCGGGGGGCCAAACTTGAACTATGGCTACACCTTC; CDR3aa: CASTPGGPNLNYGYTF
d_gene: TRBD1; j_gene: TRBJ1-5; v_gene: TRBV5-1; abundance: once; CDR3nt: TGCGCCAGCAGCTTGTCAGGGGGCAACCAGCCCCAGCATTTT; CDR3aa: CASSLSGGNQPQHF
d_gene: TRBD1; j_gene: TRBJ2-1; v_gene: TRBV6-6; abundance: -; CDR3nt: TGTGCCAGCAGCTACGGGACAGGGGTTTCCAATGAGCAGTTCTTC; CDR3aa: CASSYGTGVSNEQFF
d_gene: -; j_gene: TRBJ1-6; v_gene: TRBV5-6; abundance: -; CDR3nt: TGTGCCAGCAGCTTCATACTGGCAAACGGGAATTCACCCCTCCACTTT; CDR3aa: CASSFILANGNSPLHF
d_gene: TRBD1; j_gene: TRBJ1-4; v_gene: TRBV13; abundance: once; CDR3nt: TGTGCCAGCAGCCACAGGGGGCGAAATGAAAAACTGTTTTTT; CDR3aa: CASSHRGRNEKLFF
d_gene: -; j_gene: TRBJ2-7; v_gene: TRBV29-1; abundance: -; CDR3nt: TGCAGCGTGGGAGAAGCCTACGAGCAGTACTTC; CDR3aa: CSVGEAYEQYF